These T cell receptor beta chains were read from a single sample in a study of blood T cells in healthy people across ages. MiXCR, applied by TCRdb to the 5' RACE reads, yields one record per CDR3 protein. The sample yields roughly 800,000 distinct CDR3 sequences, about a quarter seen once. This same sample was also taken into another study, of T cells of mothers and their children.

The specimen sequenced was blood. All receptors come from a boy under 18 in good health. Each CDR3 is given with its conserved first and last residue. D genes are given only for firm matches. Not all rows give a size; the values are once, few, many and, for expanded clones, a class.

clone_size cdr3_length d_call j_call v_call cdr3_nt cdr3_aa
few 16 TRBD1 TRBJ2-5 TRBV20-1 TGCAGTGCTAGAGTGGTGGGACAGGGTAAACGAGAGACCCAGTACTTC CSARVVGQGKRETQYF
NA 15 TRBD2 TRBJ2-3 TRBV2 TGTGCCAGCAGTGAAAAGCGGGGGGTCACAGATACGCAGTATTTT CASSEKRGVTDTQYF
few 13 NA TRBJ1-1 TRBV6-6 TGTGCCAGCAGTTACACGGTGTGGACTGAAGCTTTCTTT CASSYTVWTEAFF
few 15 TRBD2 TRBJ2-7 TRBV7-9 TGTGCCAGCAGCTTAGCGGCGGGGGGTCTAGACGAGCAGTACTTC CASSLAAGGLDEQYF
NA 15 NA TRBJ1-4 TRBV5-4 TGTGCCAGCAGCTTCTCGGGCCGCAGGTTGGAAAAACTGTTTTTT CASSFSGRRLEKLFF
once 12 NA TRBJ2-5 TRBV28 TGTGCCAGTACTACAGGACAAGAGACCCAGTACTTC CASTTGQETQYF
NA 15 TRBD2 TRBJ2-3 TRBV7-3 TGTGCCAGCAGCTTAAAACTAGCGGACACAGATACGCAGTATTTT CASSLKLADTDTQYF
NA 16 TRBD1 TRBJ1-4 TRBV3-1 TGTGCCAGCAGCCAACACCGCCGGACAGGTTATGAAAAACTGTTTTTT CASSQHRRTGYEKLFF
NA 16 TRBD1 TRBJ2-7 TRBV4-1 TGCGCCAGCAGCCAAGTACCGGGACAGACCTCCTACGAGCAGTACTTC CASSQVPGQTSYEQYF
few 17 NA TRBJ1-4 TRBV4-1 TGCGCCAGCAGCCTCCCAAAGGGAGGAAGCCGGAATGAAAAACTGTTTTTT CASSLPKGGSRNEKLFF